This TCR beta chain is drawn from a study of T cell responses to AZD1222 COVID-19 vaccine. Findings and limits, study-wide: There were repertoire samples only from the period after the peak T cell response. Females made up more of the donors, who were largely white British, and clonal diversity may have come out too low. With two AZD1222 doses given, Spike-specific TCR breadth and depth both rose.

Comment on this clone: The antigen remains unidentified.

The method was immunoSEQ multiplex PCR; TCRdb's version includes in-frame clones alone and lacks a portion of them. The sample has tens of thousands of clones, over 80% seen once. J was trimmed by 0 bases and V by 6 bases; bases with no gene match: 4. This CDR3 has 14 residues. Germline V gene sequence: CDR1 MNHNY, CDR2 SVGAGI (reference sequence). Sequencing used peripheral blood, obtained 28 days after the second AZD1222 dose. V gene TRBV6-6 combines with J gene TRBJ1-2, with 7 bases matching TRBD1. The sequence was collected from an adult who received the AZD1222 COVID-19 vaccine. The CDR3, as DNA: TGTGCCAGCAGGGCACAGGGGACTAACTATGGCTACACCTTC. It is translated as CASRAQGTNYGYTF.